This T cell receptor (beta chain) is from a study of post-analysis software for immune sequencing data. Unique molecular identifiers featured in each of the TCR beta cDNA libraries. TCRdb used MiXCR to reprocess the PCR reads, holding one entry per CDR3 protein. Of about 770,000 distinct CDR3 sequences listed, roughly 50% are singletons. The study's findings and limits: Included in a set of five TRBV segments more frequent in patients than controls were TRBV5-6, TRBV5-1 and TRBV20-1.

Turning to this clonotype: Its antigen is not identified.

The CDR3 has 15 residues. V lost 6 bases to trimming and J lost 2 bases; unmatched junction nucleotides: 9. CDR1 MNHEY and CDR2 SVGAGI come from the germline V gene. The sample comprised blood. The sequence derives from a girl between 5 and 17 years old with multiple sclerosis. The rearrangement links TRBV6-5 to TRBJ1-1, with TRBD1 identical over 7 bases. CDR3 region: CASSLNTGVNTEAFF. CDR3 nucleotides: TGTGCCAGCAGCCTAAATACAGGGGTAAACACTGAAGCTTTCTTT.